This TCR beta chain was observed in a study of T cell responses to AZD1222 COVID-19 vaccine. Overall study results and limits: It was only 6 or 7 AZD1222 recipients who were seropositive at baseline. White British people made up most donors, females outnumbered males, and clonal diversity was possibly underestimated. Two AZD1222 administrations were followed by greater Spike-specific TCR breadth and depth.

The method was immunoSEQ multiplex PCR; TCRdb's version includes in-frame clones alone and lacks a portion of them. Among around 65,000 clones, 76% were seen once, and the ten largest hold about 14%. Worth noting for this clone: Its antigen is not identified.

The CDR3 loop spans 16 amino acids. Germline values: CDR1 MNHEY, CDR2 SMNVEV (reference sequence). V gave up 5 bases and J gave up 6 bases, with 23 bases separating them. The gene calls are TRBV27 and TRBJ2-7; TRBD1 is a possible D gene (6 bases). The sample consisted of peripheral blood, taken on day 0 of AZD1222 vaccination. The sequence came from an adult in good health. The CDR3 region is CASSPVTGSTVGEQYF. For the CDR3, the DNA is TGTGCCAGCAGTCCCGTCACAGGGTCAACAGTTGGCGAGCAGTACTTC.